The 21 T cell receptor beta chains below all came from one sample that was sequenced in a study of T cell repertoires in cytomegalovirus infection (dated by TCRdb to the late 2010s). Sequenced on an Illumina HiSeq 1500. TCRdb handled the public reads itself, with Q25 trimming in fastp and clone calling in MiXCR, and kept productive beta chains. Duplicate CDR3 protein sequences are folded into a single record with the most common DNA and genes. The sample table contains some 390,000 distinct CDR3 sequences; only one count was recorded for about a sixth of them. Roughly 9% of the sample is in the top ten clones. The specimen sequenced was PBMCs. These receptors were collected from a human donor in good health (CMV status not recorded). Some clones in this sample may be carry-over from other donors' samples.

The CDR3 loop reads CASSLVASVYNEQFF. The DNA for the CDR3 is TGTGCCAGCAGCTTGGTAGCCTCAGTTTACAATGAGCAGTTCTTC. The chain has TRBV5-4 and TRBJ2-1; D is uncertain. V lost 0 bases and J 4 bases, leaving 11 bases between the germline ends. The germline V gene encodes CDR1 SGHNT and CDR2 YYREEE (reference sequence). There are 15 residues in the CDR3.

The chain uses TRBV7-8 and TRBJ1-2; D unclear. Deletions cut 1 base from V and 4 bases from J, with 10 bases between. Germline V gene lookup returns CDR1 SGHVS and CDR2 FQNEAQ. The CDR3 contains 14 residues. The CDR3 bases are TGTGCCAGCAGCTTAGGGGCTCGGGGCTATGGCTACACCTTC. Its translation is CASSLGARGYGYTF.

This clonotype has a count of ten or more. In DNA, the CDR3 is TGTGCCAGCAGCTTCTCCGCGGGAGGATACTACGAGCAGTACTTC. As protein: CASSFSAGGYYEQYF. This chain links TRBV7-2 with TRBJ2-7; 8 nucleotides match TRBD2. CDR3 length: 15 residues. Losses at the gene ends were 3 bases for V and 3 bases for J; bases not matched to a gene: 7. Looked up from germline, CDR1 is SGHTA and CDR2 is FQGNSA.

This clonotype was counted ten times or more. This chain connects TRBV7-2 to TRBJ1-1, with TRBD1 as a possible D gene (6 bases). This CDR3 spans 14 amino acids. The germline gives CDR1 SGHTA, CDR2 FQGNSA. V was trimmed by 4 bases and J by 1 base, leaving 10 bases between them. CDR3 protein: CASSYSRGNTEAFF. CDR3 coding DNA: TGTGCCAGCAGCTACTCCAGGGGGAACACTGAAGCTTTCTTT.

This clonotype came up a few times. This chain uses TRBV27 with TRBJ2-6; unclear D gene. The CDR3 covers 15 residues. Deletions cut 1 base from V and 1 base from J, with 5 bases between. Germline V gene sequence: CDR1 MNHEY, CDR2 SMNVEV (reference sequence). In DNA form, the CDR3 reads TGTGCCAGCAGTTTATTTTATTCTGGGGCCAACGTCCTGACTTTC. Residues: CASSLFYSGANVLTF.

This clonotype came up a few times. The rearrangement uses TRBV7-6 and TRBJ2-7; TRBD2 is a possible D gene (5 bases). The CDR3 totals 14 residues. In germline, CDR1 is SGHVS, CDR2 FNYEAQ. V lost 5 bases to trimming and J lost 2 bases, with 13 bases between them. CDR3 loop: CASSPRRGAYEQYF. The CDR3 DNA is TGTGCCAGCAGCCCAAGACGGGGAGCCTACGAGCAGTACTTC.

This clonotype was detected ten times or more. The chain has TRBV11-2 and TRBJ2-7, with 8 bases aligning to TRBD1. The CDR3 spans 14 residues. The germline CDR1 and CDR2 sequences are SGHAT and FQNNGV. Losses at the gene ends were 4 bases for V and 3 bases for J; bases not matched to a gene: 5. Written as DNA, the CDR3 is TGTGCCAGCAGCTCCCGGGACAGGTACTACGAGCAGTACTTC. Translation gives CASSSRDRYYEQYF.

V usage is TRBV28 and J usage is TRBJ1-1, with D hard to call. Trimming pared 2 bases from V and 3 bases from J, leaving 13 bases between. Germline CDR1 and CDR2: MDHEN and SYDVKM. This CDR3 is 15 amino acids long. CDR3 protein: CASSLVGQADTEAFF. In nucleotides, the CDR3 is TGTGCCAGCAGTTTAGTGGGCCAGGCGGACACTGAAGCTTTCTTT.

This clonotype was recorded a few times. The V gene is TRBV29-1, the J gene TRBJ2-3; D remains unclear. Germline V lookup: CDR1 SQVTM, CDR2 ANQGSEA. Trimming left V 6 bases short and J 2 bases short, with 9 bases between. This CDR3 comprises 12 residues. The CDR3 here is CSVGSTTDTQYF. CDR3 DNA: TGCAGCGTGGGGTCTACCACAGATACGCAGTATTTT.

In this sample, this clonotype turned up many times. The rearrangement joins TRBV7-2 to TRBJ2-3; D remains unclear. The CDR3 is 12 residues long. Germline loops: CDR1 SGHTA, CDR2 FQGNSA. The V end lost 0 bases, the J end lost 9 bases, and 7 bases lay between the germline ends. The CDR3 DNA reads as TGTGCCAGCAGCTTAGCGGTGGGGACGCAGTATTTT. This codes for CASSLAVGTQYF.

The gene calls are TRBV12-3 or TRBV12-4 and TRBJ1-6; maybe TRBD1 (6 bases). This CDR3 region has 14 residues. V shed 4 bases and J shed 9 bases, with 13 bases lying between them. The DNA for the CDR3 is TGTGCCAGCAGTTCACAGGGCGAGAGTTCACCCCTCCACTTT. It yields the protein CASSSQGESSPLHF.

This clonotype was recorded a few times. CDR3 nucleotides: TGCAGCGCACTCCGGGGAGCTAACTATGGCTACACCTTC. Translating it yields CSALRGANYGYTF. The V gene is TRBV29-1, the J gene TRBJ1-2; D ambiguous. V was trimmed by 7 bases and J by 0 bases, leaving 12 bases between them. Germline assignment: CDR1 SQVTM and CDR2 ANQGSEA. The CDR3 is 13 amino acids.

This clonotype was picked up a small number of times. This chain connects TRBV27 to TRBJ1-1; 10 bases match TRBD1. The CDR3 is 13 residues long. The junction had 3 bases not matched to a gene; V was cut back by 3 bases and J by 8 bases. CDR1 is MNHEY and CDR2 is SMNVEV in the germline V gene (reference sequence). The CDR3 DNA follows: TGTGCCAGCAGTTTCCGGACAGGGGGGGAAGCTTTCTTT. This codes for CASSFRTGGEAFF.

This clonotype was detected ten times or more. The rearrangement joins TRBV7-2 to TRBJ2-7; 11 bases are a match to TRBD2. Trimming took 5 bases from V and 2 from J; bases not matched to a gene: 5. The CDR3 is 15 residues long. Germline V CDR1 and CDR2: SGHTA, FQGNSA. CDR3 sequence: CASSPSSGRTYEQYF. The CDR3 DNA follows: TGTGCCAGCAGCCCGTCTAGCGGGAGGACCTACGAGCAGTACTTC.

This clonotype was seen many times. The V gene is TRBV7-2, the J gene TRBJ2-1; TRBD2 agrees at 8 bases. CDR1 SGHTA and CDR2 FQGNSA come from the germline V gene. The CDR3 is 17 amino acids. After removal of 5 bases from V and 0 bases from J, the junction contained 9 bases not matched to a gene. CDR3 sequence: CASSPTHTSGSYNEQFF. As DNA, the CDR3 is TGTGCCAGCAGCCCTACCCACACTAGCGGCTCCTACAATGAGCAGTTCTTC.

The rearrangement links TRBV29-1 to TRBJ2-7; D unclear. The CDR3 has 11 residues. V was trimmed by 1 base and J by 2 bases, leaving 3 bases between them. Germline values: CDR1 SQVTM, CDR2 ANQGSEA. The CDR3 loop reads CSVEVAYEQYF. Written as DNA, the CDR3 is TGCAGCGTTGAAGTAGCCTACGAGCAGTACTTC.

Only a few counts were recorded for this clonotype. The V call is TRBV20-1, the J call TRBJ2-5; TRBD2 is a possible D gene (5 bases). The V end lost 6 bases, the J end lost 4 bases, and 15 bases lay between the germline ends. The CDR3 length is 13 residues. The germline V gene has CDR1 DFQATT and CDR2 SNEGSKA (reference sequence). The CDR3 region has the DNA TGCAGTGCCCCGGTAGCGTCAGGAGAGACCCAGTACTTC. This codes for CSAPVASGETQYF.

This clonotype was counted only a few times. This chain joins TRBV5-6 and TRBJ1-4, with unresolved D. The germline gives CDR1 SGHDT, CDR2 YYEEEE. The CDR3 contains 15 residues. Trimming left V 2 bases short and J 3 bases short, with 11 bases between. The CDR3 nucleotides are TGTGCCAGCAGCTTTATGACGTTTGCTAATGAAAAACTGTTTTTT. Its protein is CASSFMTFANEKLFF.

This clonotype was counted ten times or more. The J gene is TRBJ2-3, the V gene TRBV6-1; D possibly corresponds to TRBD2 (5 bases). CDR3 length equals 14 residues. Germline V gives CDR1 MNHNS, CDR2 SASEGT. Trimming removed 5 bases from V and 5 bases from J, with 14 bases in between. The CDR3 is CASSRPGFGDTQYF. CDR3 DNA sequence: TGTGCCAGCAGTCGTCCGGGGTTTGGAGATACGCAGTATTTT.

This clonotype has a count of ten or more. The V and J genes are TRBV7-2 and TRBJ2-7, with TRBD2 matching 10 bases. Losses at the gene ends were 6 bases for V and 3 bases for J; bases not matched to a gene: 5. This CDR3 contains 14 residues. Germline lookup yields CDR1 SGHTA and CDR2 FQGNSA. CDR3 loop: CASRPSGGYYEQYF. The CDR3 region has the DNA TGTGCCAGCAGACCTAGCGGGGGTTACTACGAGCAGTACTTC.

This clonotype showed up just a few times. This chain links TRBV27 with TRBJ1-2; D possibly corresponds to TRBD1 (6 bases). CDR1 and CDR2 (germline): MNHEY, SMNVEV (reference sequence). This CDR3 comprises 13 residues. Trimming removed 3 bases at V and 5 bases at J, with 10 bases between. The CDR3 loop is CASSLDSSYGYTF. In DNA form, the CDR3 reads TGTGCCAGCAGTTTGGACAGCTCGTATGGCTACACCTTC.